A single sample is the source of the 28 T cell receptor beta chains below, sequenced in a study of shared clonotypes between healthy human individuals. Assay: immunoSEQ multiplex PCR; the TCRdb copy retains only in-frame clones and omits some. This sample has around 2.1 million clones, with 95% found just once. The specimen sequenced was naive CD4+ T cells sorted from blood. This sample's subset: CD45RA+ positively selected. Every receptor here comes from a man in his late teens or twenties in good health.

The chain uses TRBV5-1 and TRBJ2-7, with D hard to call. Per the germline V gene, CDR1 is SGHRS and CDR2 is YFSETQ. The CDR3 is made up of 11 amino acids. Trimming took 2 bases from V and 6 from J, leaving 6 bases between them. CDR3 sequence: CASSLSAEQYF. CDR3 nucleotide sequence: TGCGCCAGCAGCTTATCGGCCGAGCAGTACTTC.

This clone was observed once. The CDR3 protein is CASMTTGGILLSNQPQHF. The CDR3 DNA follows: TGTGCCAGCATGACGACAGGGGGGATTCTTTTAAGCAATCAGCCCCAGCATTTT. The chain couples TRBV28 to TRBJ1-5; 9 bases match TRBD1. The junction had 14 bases not matched to a gene; V was cut back by 7 bases and J by 1 base. Germline CDR1 and CDR2: MDHEN and SYDVKM. The CDR3 has 18 amino acids.

The V and J genes are TRBV6-5 and TRBJ2-2, with TRBD1 matching 7 bases. Germline V gene lookup returns CDR1 MNHEY and CDR2 SVGAGI. The CDR3 totals 15 residues. Losses at the gene ends were 6 bases for V and 1 base for J; bases not matched to a gene: 5. The CDR3 loop reads CASRTYRGNTGELFF. CDR3 DNA sequence: TGTGCCAGCAGGACATACAGGGGGAACACCGGGGAGCTGTTTTTT.

The chain employs TRBV30 and TRBJ1-5; TRBD1 matches 8 bases. Trimming took 4 bases from V and 5 from J; bases not matched to a gene: 7. The CDR3 spans 14 residues. Germline CDR1 and CDR2: GTSNPN and SVGIG (reference sequence). The CDR3 loop reads CAWNGQGRYQPQHF. The CDR3 nucleotides are TGTGCCTGGAACGGACAGGGAAGGTATCAGCCCCAGCATTTT.

The rearrangement joins TRBV5-1 to TRBJ2-5; no clear D. CDR1 is SGHRS and CDR2 is YFSETQ in the germline V gene. This CDR3 is 11 amino acids long. V was trimmed by 7 bases and J by 2 bases, leaving 6 bases between them. The CDR3 region is CASGLQETQYF. The CDR3 DNA sequence: TGCGCCAGCGGGCTTCAAGAGACCCAGTACTTC.

The DNA of the CDR3 is TGTGCCAGCAGCCCAGAGGGTCGGGAGAGAGAGACCCAGTACTTC. As protein: CASSPEGRERETQYF. The chain links TRBV7-9 to TRBJ2-5; D possibly corresponds to TRBD2 (6 bases). Trimming removed 5 bases from V and 4 bases from J, with 17 bases in between. The CDR3 contains 15 residues. The germline V gene encodes CDR1 SEHNR and CDR2 FQNEAQ (reference sequence).

On this clone: Different DNA sequences within this sample yield the same CDR3. The V call is TRBV5-1, the J call TRBJ1-1; D is unclear. CDR1 is SGHRS, CDR2 YFSETQ, per germline. The V end was cut by 2 bases, the J end by 1 base, with 6 bases between. CDR3 length: 13 residues. CDR3 loop: CASSLRGNTEAFF. The CDR3 DNA sequence: TGCGCCAGCAGCTTAAGAGGGAACACTGAAGCTTTCTTT. Variable domain in full (rest from reference TRBV5-1 and TRBJ1-1): KAGVTQTPRYLIKTRGQQVTLSCSPISGHRSVSWYQQTPGQGLQFLFEYFSETQRNKGNFPGRFSGRQFSNSRSEMNVSTLELGDSALYLCASSLRGNTEAFFGQGTRLTVV.

The chain uses TRBV7-9 and TRBJ1-4; 10 bases are a match to TRBD1. The CDR3 covers 15 residues. Trimming took 3 bases from V and 7 from J; bases not matched to a gene: 5. CDR1 is SEHNR, CDR2 FQNEAQ, per germline (reference sequence). The CDR3 nucleotides read TGTGCCAGCAGCTTCTTGACAGGGGGCACTGAAAAACTGTTTTTT. Translated, it gives CASSFLTGGTEKLFF.

As for this clone: In the same sample, other DNA sequences code for this CDR3. This sequence joins TRBV27 and TRBJ2-7; no clear D gene. The CDR3 extends over 11 amino acids. CDR1 and CDR2 from the germline V gene are MNHEY and SMNVEV (reference sequence). The V gene lost 5 bases and the J gene lost 3 bases, with 5 bases spanning the gap. The CDR3 DNA follows: TGTGCCAGCAGTCCCGGCTACGAGCAGTACTTC. Translating it yields CASSPGYEQYF.

The chain is built from TRBV6-1 and TRBJ2-7; possibly TRBD1 for D (5 bases). The CDR3 runs to 12 residues. The germline V gene has CDR1 MNHNS and CDR2 SASEGT. Trimming pared 11 bases from V and 1 base from J, leaving 12 bases between. CDR3 loop: CALETASYEQYF. The CDR3 DNA reads as TGTGCCCTCGAGACAGCATCCTACGAGCAGTACTTC.

A word on this clone: The same CDR3 arises from other DNA sequences in this sample as well. The V call is TRBV18, the J call TRBJ1-1, with unresolved D. CDR3 length equals 11 residues. From germline, CDR1 is KGHSH and CDR2 LQKENI. The V end was cut by 3 bases, the J end by 5 bases, with 4 bases between. In DNA form, the CDR3 reads TGTGCCAGCTCACCGCAAACTGAAGCTTTCTTT. It translates to CASSPQTEAFF.

For this clone: Other nucleotide sequences in the sample specify the same CDR3. V gene TRBV28 combines with J gene TRBJ1-1; D is undetermined. This CDR3 spans 13 amino acids. Germline V CDR1 and CDR2: MDHEN, SYDVKM. Trimming took off 6 bases at V and 0 bases at J, with 8 bases between the two ends. The CDR3 nucleotides are TGTGCCAGCAGCAGAGGTATGAACACTGAAGCTTTCTTT. The encoded protein is CASSRGMNTEAFF.

The rearrangement links TRBV21-1 to TRBJ1-5; the D segment call TRBD1 is taken from the table without a DNA check. TRBV21-1 is described as a pseudogene. The CDR3 contains 14 residues. The CDR3 DNA follows: TGTGCCAGCAGCAAGGGACATAGCAATCAGCCCCAGCATTTT. Its protein product is CASSKGHSNQPQHF.

The rearrangement uses TRBV5-4 and TRBJ2-3; 9 nucleotides agree with TRBD1. Losses at the gene ends were 4 bases for V and 5 bases for J; bases not matched to a gene: 2. Germline V CDR1 and CDR2: SGHNT, YYREEE (reference sequence). The CDR3 is made up of 13 amino acids. CDR3 in DNA: TGTGCCAGCAGCACGGGACAGGGAGATACGCAGTATTTT. Translated: CASSTGQGDTQYF.

V is TRBV6-6 and J is TRBJ1-1, with D possibly TRBD1 on 5 matching bases. Germline CDR1 MNHNY, CDR2 SVGAGI (reference sequence). V was clipped by 6 bases and J by 5 bases, with 13 bases between them. The CDR3 has 13 amino acids. The CDR3 nucleotides read TGTGCCAGCAGGCCCCCGGGGCGGACTGAAGCTTTCTTT. It is translated as CASRPPGRTEAFF.

V is TRBV6-1 and J is TRBJ1-2; D ambiguous. CDR1 and CDR2 (germline): MNHNS, SASEGT. The CDR3 runs to 13 residues. V was pared by 10 bases and J by 3 bases, with 15 bases between. The CDR3 spells CATGLNRDYGYTF. The CDR3 DNA follows: TGTGCCACCGGGTTGAATCGTGACTATGGCTACACCTTC.

This clone showed up just once. V usage is TRBV18 and J usage is TRBJ2-5, with D hard to call. The germline gives CDR1 KGHSH, CDR2 LQKENI. Deletions cut 5 bases from V and 1 base from J, with 8 bases between. The CDR3 is made up of 13 amino acids. The CDR3 sequence: CASSVRLQETQYF. The DNA for the CDR3 is TGTGCCAGCTCAGTGAGGCTCCAAGAGACCCAGTACTTC.

The chain is built from TRBV5-1 and TRBJ1-1, with D possibly TRBD1 on 5 matching bases. Germline CDR1 reads SGHRS; CDR2 reads YFSETQ. The V end lost 7 bases, the J end lost 4 bases, and 14 bases lay between the germline ends. This CDR3 is 13 amino acids long. DNA for the CDR3: TGCGCCAGCTGTGGGGCGGTTTGCACTGAAGCTTTCTTT. It encodes CASCGAVCTEAFF.

The rearrangement links TRBV5-8 to TRBJ2-5, with 8 bases that match TRBD2. CDR1 SGHTS and CDR2 YDEGEE come from the germline V gene. The ends lost 0 bases at V and 0 bases at J; junction bases unmatched: 4. The CDR3 extends over 16 amino acids. Here the CDR3 reads CASSLVASGYQETQYF. CDR3 DNA: TGTGCCAGCAGCTTGGTAGCTAGCGGGTACCAAGAGACCCAGTACTTC.

V and J are TRBV4-1 and TRBJ1-1; the D gene is possibly TRBD1 (6 bases). The CDR3 has 19 amino acids. The germline V and J ends were trimmed by 4 bases and 0 bases, with 24 bases remaining between them. Germline loops: CDR1 MGHRA, CDR2 YSYEKL. CDR3 in amino acids: CASSLRGETQVKLNTEAFF. CDR3 coding DNA: TGCGCCAGCAGCCTTAGGGGGGAGACACAGGTAAAACTGAACACTGAAGCTTTCTTT.

About this clone: At the DNA level, this CDR3 is encoded by other sequences in the same sample as well. CDR3 nucleotides: TGTGCCAGCAGCGTAGGGGAAGAGACCCAGTACTTC. Its translation: CASSVGEETQYF. The rearrangement joins TRBV2 to TRBJ2-5, with D possibly TRBD1 on 5 matching bases. Germline-derived CDR1 and CDR2 are SNHLY and FYNNEI. This CDR3 contains 12 residues. V lost 6 bases to trimming and J lost 3 bases, with 8 bases between them. Full variable domain (outside the CDR3, taken from reference TRBV2 and TRBJ2-5): EPEVTQTPSHQVTQMGQEVILRCVPISNHLYFYWYRQILGQKVEFLVSFYNNEISEKSEIFDDQFSVERPDGSNFTLKIRSTKLEDSAMYFCASSVGEETQYFGPGTRLLVL.

This clone has a handful of counts. V gene TRBV27 combines with J gene TRBJ1-1, with 7 positions matching TRBD1. Germline values: CDR1 MNHEY, CDR2 SMNVEV (reference sequence). V lost 6 bases, J lost 1 base, and 5 bases stayed unmatched. The CDR3 contains 14 residues. The CDR3 DNA sequence: TGTGCCAGCAGCCAGGGGGGAGGGAACACTGAAGCTTTCTTT. Its protein is CASSQGGGNTEAFF.

The CDR3 loop is CATSRDRGPGNTIYF. DNA for the CDR3: TGTGCCACCAGCAGAGACAGGGGGCCCGGAAACACCATATATTTT. The chain carries TRBV15 and TRBJ1-3; 8 bases agree with TRBD1. The V segment lost 0 bases and the J segment 4 bases; nucleotides outside the gene matches: 2. The germline CDR1 and CDR2 sequences are LNHNV and YYDKDF (reference sequence). The CDR3 totals 15 residues. The full variable domain, its missing parts supplied by reference TRBV15 and TRBJ1-3, is DAMVIQNPRYQVTQFGKPVTLSCSQTLNHNVMYWYQQKSSQAPKLLFHYYDKDFNNEADTPDNFQSRRPNTSFCFLDIRSPGLGDTAMYLCATSRDRGPGNTIYFGEGSWLTVV.

As DNA, the CDR3 is TGTGCCAGCAGCTTCGGGAGCACAGATACGCAGTATTTT. As protein: CASSFGSTDTQYF. The genes are TRBV7-3 and TRBJ2-3; D gene uncertain. V lost 3 bases and J lost 0, with 4 bases in between. Per the germline V gene, CDR1 is SGHTA and CDR2 is FQGTGA. The CDR3 spans 13 residues.

This chain uses TRBV28 with TRBJ2-2; weak D call: TRBD1 (6 bases). CDR1 is MDHEN, CDR2 SYDVKM, per germline. The V and J ends lost 6 bases and 3 bases respectively, with 11 bases between them. CDR3 length: 14 residues. This CDR3 is CASSLGQYTGELFF. The CDR3 coding sequence is TGTGCCAGCAGCCTCGGACAGTACACCGGGGAGCTGTTTTTT.

This clone appeared a single time. This sequence joins TRBV6-4 and TRBJ1-1; no reliable D call. CDR1 is MRHNA and CDR2 is SNTAGT in the germline V gene. V was cut by 10 bases and J by 1 base, with 13 bases left in between. There are 13 residues in the CDR3. This CDR3 is CATRRTWNTEAFF. The DNA of the CDR3 is TGTGCCACCCGGCGGACCTGGAACACTGAAGCTTTCTTT.

This clone was found a few times. Other DNA variants within this sample encode the same CDR3. The rearrangement links TRBV30 to TRBJ1-1, with D maybe TRBD1 (6 bases). The CDR3 covers 13 residues. Looked up from germline, CDR1 is GTSNPN and CDR2 is SVGIG (reference sequence). Between the trimmed V and J ends, which lost 0 bases and 4 bases, there was a span of 9 bases. CDR3 coding DNA: TGTGCCTGGAGTGTAGGAGGGGGCACTGAAGCTTTCTTT. As protein: CAWSVGGGTEAFF.

This chain joins TRBV10-1 and TRBJ2-3, with 9 nucleotides matching TRBD2. This CDR3 spans 14 amino acids. Germline loops: CDR1 WNHNN, CDR2 SYGVQD (reference sequence). Trimming removed 5 bases from V and 6 bases from J; junction bases left unmatched: 6. CDR3 protein: CASSSGRLGDTQYF. CDR3 DNA: TGCGCCAGCAGTAGCGGGAGGCTGGGGGATACGCAGTATTTT.